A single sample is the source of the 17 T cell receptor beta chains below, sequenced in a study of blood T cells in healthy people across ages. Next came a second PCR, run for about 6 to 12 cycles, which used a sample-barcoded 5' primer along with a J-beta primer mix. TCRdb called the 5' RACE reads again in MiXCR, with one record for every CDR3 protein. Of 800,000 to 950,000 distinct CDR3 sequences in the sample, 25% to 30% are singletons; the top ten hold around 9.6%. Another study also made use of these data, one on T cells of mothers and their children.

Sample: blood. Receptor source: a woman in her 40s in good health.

CDR3: CASSKGSIAEAFF. CDR3 in DNA: TGTGCCAGCAGCAAAGGGAGTATTGCTGAAGCTTTCTTT. The V call is TRBV11-2, the J call TRBJ1-1; D gene unclear. From germline, CDR1 is SGHAT and CDR2 FQNNGV. Trimming left V 5 bases short and J 6 bases short, with 13 bases between. The CDR3 is 13 amino acids.

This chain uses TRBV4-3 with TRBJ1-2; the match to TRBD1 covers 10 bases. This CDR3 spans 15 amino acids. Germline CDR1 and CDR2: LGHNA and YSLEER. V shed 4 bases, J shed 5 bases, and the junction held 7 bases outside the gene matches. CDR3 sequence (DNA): TGCGCCAGCAGCCCGATCGGGACAGGGGATTATGGCTACACCTTC. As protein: CASSPIGTGDYGYTF.

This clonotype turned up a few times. The CDR3 spells CASSQSTLQAQYF. CDR3 bases: TGTGCCAGCAGCCAATCCACATTACAAGCGCAGTATTTT. This chain joins TRBV14 and TRBJ2-3; D gene uncertain. V was trimmed by 2 bases and J by 10 bases, leaving 13 bases between them. Germline V gene lookup returns CDR1 SGHDN and CDR2 FVKESK. This CDR3 has 13 residues.

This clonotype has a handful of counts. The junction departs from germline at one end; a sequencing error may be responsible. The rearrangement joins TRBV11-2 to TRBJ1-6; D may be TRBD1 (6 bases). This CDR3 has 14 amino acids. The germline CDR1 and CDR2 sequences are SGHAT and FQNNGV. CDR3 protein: CAGSRDTYNSPLHF. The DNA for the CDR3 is TGTGCCGGCAGCCGGGACACATATAATTCACCCCTCCACTTT.

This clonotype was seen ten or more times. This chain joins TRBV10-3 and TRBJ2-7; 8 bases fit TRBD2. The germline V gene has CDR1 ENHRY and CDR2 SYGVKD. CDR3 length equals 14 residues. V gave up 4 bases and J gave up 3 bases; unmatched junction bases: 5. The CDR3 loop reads CAISATGTSYEQYF. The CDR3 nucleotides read TGTGCCATCAGTGCCACCGGGACTAGCTACGAGCAGTACTTC.

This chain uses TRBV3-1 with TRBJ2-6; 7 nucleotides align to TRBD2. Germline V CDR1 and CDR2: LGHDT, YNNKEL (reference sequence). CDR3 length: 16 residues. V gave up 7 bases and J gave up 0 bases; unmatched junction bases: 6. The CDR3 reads CASTKAGSSGANVLTF. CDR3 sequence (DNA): TGTGCCAGCACCAAAGCGGGAAGCTCTGGGGCCAACGTCCTGACTTTC.

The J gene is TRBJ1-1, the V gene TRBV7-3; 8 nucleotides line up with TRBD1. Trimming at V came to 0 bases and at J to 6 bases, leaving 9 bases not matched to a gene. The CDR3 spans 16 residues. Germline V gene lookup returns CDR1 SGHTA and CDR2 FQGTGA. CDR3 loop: CASSLTTAGGRAEAFF. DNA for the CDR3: TGTGCCAGCAGCTTAACTACCGCAGGGGGCCGGGCTGAAGCTTTCTTT.

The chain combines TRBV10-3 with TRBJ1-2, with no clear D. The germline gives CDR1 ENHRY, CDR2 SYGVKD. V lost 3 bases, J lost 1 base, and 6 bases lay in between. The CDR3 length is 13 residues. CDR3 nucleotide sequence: TGTGCCATCAGTGAAACGGATAACTATGGCTACACCTTC. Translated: CAISETDNYGYTF.

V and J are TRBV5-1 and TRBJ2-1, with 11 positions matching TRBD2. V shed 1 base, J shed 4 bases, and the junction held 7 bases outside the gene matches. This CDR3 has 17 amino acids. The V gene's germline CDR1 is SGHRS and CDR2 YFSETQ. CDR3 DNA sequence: TGCGCCAGCAGCTTGCAAGGGCTAGCGGGGGGTTACAATGAGCAGTTCTTC. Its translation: CASSLQGLAGGYNEQFF.

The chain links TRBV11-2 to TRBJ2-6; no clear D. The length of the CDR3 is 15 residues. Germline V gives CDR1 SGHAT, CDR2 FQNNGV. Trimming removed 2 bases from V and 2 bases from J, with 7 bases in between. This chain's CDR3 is CASSLSYTGANVLTF. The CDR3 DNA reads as TGTGCCAGCAGCTTATCGTACACTGGGGCCAACGTCCTGACTTTC.

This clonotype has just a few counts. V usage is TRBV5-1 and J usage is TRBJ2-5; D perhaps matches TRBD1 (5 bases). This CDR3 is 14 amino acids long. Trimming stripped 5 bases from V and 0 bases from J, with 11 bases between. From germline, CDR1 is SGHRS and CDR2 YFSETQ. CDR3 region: CASSYRWDQETQYF. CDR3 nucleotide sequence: TGCGCCAGCAGTTACAGGTGGGACCAAGAGACCCAGTACTTC.

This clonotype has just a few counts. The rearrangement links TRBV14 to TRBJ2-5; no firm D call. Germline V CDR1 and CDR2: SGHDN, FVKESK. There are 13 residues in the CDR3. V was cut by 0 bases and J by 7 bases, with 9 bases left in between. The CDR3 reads CASSQDLRMTQYF. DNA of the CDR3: TGTGCCAGCAGCCAAGATTTGCGGATGACCCAGTACTTC.

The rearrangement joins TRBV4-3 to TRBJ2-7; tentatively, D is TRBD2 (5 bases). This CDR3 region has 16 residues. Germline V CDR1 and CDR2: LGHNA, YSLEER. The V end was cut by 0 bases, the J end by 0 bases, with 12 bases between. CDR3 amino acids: CASSQDRVGGSYEQYF. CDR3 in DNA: TGCGCCAGCAGCCAAGATCGGGTCGGAGGCTCCTACGAGCAGTACTTC.

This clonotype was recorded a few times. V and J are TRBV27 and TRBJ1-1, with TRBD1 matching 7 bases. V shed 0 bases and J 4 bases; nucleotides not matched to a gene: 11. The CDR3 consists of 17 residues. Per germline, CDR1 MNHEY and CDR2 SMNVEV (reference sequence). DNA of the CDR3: TGTGCCAGCAGTTTATCGTTGGGCAGGGGGATGAGCACTGAAGCTTTCTTT. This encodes CASSLSLGRGMSTEAFF.

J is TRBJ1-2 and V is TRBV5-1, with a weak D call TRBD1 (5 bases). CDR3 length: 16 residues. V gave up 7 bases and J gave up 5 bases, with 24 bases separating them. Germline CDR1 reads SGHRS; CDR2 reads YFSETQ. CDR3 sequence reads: CASARLAGTDAYGYTF. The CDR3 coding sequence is TGCGCCAGCGCGAGACTGGCGGGGACGGATGCGTATGGCTACACCTTC. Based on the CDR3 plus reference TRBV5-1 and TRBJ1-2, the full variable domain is KAGVTQTPRYLIKTRGQQVTLSCSPISGHRSVSWYQQTPGQGLQFLFEYFSETQRNKGNFPGRFSGRQFSNSRSEMNVSTLELGDSALYLCASARLAGTDAYGYTFGSGTRLTVV.

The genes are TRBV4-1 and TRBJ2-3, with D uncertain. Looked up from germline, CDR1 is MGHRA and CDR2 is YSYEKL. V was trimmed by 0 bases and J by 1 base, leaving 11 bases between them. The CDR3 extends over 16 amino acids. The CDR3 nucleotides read TGCGCCAGCAGCCAAGATCGGTCAAGCGGCACAGATACGCAGTATTTT. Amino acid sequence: CASSQDRSSGTDTQYF.

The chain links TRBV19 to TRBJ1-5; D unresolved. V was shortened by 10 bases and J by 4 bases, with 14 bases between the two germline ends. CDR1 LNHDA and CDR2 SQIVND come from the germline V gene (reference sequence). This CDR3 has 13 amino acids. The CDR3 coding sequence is TGTGCCACCCGACACGGCTGGAATCAGCCCCAGCATTTT. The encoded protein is CATRHGWNQPQHF. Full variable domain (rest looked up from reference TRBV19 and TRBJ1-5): DGGITQSPKYLFRKEGQNVTLSCEQNLNHDAMYWYRQDPGQGLRLIYYSQIVNDFQKGDIAEGYSVSREKKESFPLTVTSAQKNPTAFYLCATRHGWNQPQHFGDGTRLSIL.